This T cell receptor (beta chain) comes out of a study of identical twins. Points from the study as a whole: Out-of-frame alpha sequences common to twins were enriched for low generation probability. Insertion counts were lower in abundant cord blood beta clonotypes, a trend that memory repertoires did not show.

A remark on this clonotype: The antigen remains unidentified.

Germline V gene sequence: CDR1 SGHDN, CDR2 FVKESK. Trimming took off 4 bases at V and 2 bases at J, with 17 bases between the two ends. The CDR3 sequence is 16 residues long. Unique molecular identifiers were present on the cDNA, and a universal primer site came from template switching. MiXCR was run by TCRdb on the 5' RACE reads, yielding one entry per CDR3 protein. The table lists about 730,000 distinct CDR3 sequences, less than 25% of them singletons. Another study also made use of these data, one on T cells expressing NK-cell markers. That work adds: Among several donors, these clonotypes also ranked first in the CD3+CD56-NKG2C+ fraction.

The V call is TRBV14, the J call TRBJ2-5; unclear D gene. The TCR originated in a woman between 18 and 30 years old in good health. Sequencing used PBMCs. CDR3 DNA sequence: TGTGCCAGCAGCCGGGTGCCCAGGACGGTTCAAGAGACCCAGTACTTC. Amino acids: CASSRVPRTVQETQYF.